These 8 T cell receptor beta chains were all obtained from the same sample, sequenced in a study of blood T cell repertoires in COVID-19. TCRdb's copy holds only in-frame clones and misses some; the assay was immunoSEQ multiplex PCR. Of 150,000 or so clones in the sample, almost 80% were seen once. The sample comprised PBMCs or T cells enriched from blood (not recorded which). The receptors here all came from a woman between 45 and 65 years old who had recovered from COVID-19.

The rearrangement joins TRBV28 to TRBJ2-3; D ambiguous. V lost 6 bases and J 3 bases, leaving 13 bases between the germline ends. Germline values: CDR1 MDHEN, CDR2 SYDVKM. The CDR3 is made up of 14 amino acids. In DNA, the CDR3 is TGTGCCAGCAGCATTGTCGGTACTACAGATACGCAGTATTTT. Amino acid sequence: CASSIVGTTDTQYF.

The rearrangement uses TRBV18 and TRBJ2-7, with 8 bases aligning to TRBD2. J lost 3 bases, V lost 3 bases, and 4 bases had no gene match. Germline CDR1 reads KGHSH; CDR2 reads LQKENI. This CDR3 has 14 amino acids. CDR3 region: CASSPREGYYEQYF. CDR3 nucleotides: TGTGCCAGCTCACCCCGGGAGGGCTACTACGAGCAGTACTTC. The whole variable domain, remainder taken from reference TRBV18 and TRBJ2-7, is NAGVMQNPRHLVRRRGQEARLRCSPMKGHSHVYWYRQLPEEGLKFMVYLQKENIIDESGMPKERFSAEFPKEGPSILRIQQVVRGDSAAYFCASSPREGYYEQYFGPGTRLTVT.

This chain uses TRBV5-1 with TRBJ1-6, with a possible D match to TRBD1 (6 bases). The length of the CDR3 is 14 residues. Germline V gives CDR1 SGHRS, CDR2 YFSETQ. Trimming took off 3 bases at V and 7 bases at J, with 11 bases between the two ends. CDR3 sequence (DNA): TGCGCCAGCAGCTACGGACAGCTGAATTCACCCCTCCACTTT. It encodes CASSYGQLNSPLHF.

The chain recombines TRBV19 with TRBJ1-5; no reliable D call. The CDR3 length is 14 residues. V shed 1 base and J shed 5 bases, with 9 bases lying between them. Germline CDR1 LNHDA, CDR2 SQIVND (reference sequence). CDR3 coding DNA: TGTGCCAGTAGTATAGTCGGAGGGTATCAGCCCCAGCATTTT. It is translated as CASSIVGGYQPQHF.

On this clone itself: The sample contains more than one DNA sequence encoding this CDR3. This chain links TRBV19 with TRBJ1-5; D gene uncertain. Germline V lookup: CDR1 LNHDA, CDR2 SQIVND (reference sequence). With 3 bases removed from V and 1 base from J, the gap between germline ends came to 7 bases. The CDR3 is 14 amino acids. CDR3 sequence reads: CASSMGLSNQPQHF. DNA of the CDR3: TGTGCCAGTAGTATGGGCCTGAGCAATCAGCCCCAGCATTTT.

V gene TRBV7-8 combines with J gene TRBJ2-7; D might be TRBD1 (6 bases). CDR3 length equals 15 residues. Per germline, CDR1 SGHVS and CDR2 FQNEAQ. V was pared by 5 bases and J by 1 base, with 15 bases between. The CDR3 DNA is TGTGCCAGCAGCCCGCCGGGACACAAGTCCTACGAGCAGTACTTC. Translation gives CASSPPGHKSYEQYF.

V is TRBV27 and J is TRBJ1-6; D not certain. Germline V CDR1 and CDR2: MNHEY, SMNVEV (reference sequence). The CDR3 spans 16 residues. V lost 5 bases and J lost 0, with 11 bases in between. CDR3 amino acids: CASSPERRSYNSPLHF. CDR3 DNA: TGTGCCAGCAGTCCGGAGCGGCGCTCCTATAATTCACCCCTCCACTTT.

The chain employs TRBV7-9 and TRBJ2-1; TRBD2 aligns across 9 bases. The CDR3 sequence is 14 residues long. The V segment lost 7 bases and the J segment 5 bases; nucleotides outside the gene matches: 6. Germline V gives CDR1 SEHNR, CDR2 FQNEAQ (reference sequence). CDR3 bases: TGTGCCAGCAACGCGGGAGGGGTAGACAATGAGCAGTTCTTC. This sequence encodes CASNAGGVDNEQFF.